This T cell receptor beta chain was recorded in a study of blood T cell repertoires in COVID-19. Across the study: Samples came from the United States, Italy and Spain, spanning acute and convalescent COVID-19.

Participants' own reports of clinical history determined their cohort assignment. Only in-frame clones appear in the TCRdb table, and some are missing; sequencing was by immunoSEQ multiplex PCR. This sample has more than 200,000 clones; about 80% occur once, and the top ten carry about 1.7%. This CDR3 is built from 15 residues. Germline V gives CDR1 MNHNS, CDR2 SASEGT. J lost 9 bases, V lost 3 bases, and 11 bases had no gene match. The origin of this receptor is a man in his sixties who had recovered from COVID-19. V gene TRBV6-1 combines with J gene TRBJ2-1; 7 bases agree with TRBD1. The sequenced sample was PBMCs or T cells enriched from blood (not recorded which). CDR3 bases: TGTGCCAGCAGTGAGTGGGCCGGGACAGTTGGTGAGCAGTTCTTC. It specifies CASSEWAGTVGEQFF.